This T cell receptor (beta chain) was identified during a study of blood T cell repertoires in COVID-19. Generated by immunoSEQ multiplex PCR, the TCRdb table keeps only in-frame clones and is missing some. The sample lists roughly 160,000 clones; around 90% were seen once. J was trimmed by 0 bases and V by 4 bases; bases with no gene match: 8. This CDR3 is 17 amino acids long. The germline V gene encodes CDR1 SGHDN and CDR2 FVKESK. This TCR came from a man aged 55 to 70 with COVID-19, enrolled during active disease. Sequenced input: peripheral blood. The genes are TRBV14 and TRBJ2-1; TRBD1 aligns across 8 bases. Here the CDR3 reads CASSPQGARASYNEQFF. The CDR3 DNA is TGTGCCAGCAGCCCCCAGGGGGCGAGGGCCTCCTACAATGAGCAGTTCTTC. Based on the CDR3 plus reference TRBV14 and TRBJ2-1, the full variable domain is EAGVTQFPSHSVIEKGQTVTLRCDPISGHDNLYWYRRVMGKEIKFLLHFVKESKQDESGMPNNRFLAERTGGTYSTLKVQPAELEDSGVYFCASSPQGARASYNEQFFGPGTRLTVL.